The next 25 T cell receptor beta chains were all read from a single sample in a study of Graves' ophthalmopathy and Graves' hyperthyroidism. Investigators amplified TCR beta CDR3 regions from RNA transcripts. HTBI-primed RT-PCR formed the first round, and a multiplex PCR formed the second. TCRdb itself ran the multiplex PCR reads through MiXCR, one entry per CDR3 protein. The sample shows fewer than 70,000 distinct CDR3 sequences, approximately 50% of them seen only once. Sequenced: peripheral blood. The receptors derive from an adult woman with Graves' ophthalmopathy.

The chain couples TRBV20-1 to TRBJ2-3, with TRBD2 as a possible D gene (5 bases). V was pared by 0 bases and J by 11 bases, with 15 bases between. In germline, CDR1 is DFQATT, CDR2 SNEGSKA (reference sequence). CDR3 length: 13 residues. Written as DNA, the CDR3 is TGCAGTGCTAGAGATCGTCTAGCTCTTTTGCAGTATTTT. As protein: CSARDRLALLQYF.

The chain recombines TRBV20-1 with TRBJ2-7, with TRBD1 matching over 9 bases. J gave up 6 bases and V 0 bases, and 3 bases lay outside the gene matches. Germline-derived CDR1 and CDR2 are DFQATT and SNEGSKA (reference sequence). The CDR3 has 13 residues. The CDR3 nucleotides read TGCAGTGCTAGAGATACAGGGGGCATCGAGCAGTACTTC. Translated: CSARDTGGIEQYF.

V usage is TRBV7-9 and J usage is TRBJ1-2, with TRBD1 as a possible D gene (6 bases). There are 12 residues in the CDR3. V was cut by 6 bases and J by 8 bases, with 13 bases left in between. CDR1 and CDR2 from the germline V gene are SEHNR and FQNEAQ (reference sequence). Here the CDR3 reads CASSPGVYGYTF. The CDR3 bases are TGTGCCAGCAGTCCAGGGGTATACGGCTACACCTTC.

This clonotype was seen more than once but under ten times. The chain joins TRBV2 to TRBJ2-1; the match to TRBD2 covers 7 bases. The junction had 15 bases not matched to a gene; V was cut back by 6 bases and J by 4 bases. Germline-derived CDR1 and CDR2 are SNHLY and FYNNEI. There are 17 residues in the CDR3. CDR3 loop: CASRPSGGAGPYNEQFF. The CDR3 bases are TGTGCCAGCAGGCCATCGGGGGGAGCGGGCCCATACAATGAGCAGTTCTTC.

As concerns this clonotype: This may be a read error: a much more frequent sequence differs by one nucleotide. This sequence joins TRBV3-1 and TRBJ2-3; 9 nucleotides align to TRBD2. CDR1 and CDR2 from the germline V gene are LGHDT and YNNKEL (reference sequence). The CDR3 length is 14 residues. The CDR3 sequence: CASSQVAAGGLMDF. CDR3 nucleotides: TGTGCCAGCAGCCAAGTGGCAGCGGGAGGCCTAATGGATTTT.

This clonotype was seen many times. V usage is TRBV4-1 and J usage is TRBJ2-5; D remains ambiguous. CDR1 and CDR2 (germline): MGHRA, YSYEKL. The CDR3 extends over 13 amino acids. V lost 4 bases and J 1 base, leaving 7 bases between the germline ends. This chain's CDR3 is CASSLRSQETQYF. The CDR3 DNA is TGCGCCAGCAGCCTGCGGTCCCAAGAGACCCAGTACTTC.

Note on this clonotype: This may arise from a read error, as a much more abundant clone is one base away. This chain joins TRBV6-1 and TRBJ1-1; D is possibly TRBD1 (6 bases). The germline V gene encodes CDR1 MNHNS and CDR2 SASEGT. Trimming removed 5 bases from V and 0 bases from J, with 19 bases in between. The CDR3 spans 17 residues. CDR3 region: CASSYSIVGHLNTEAFF. In DNA form, the CDR3 reads TGTGCCAGCAGTTACTCGATAGTGGGACACCTGAACACTGAAGCTTTCTTT.

The V call is TRBV2, the J call TRBJ1-5; 8 nucleotides align to TRBD1. CDR1 is SNHLY, CDR2 FYNNEI, per germline. The V segment lost 4 bases and the J segment 9 bases; nucleotides outside the gene matches: 17. The CDR3 has 17 amino acids. CDR3 protein: CASSGGGQVPPKPPQHF. Written as DNA, the CDR3 is TGTGCCAGCAGTGGTGGGGGACAGGTCCCTCCCAAGCCGCCCCAGCATTTT.

J is TRBJ2-1 and V is TRBV4-1, with 8 bases aligning to TRBD1. This CDR3 region has 16 residues. The V gene's germline CDR1 is MGHRA and CDR2 YSYEKL. Trimming removed 0 bases from V and 6 bases from J; junction bases left unmatched: 7. CDR3: CASSQDNTGGRNEQFF. In nucleotides, the CDR3 is TGCGCCAGCAGCCAAGATAACACAGGGGGGCGCAATGAGCAGTTCTTC.

This clonotype was found many times. V is TRBV7-2 and J is TRBJ2-7, with 10 bases lining up with TRBD2. CDR1 and CDR2 (germline): SGHTA, FQGNSA. This CDR3 is 15 amino acids long. The J segment lost 3 bases and the V segment lost 8 bases, leaving 10 bases of the junction unmatched. The CDR3 nucleotides are TGTGCCAGCTCCACGAGGACTAGCGGATACTACGAGCAGTACTTC. Its protein is CASSTRTSGYYEQYF.

This clonotype was detected ten times or more. The genes are TRBV2 and TRBJ2-7, with 12 bases identical to TRBD2. V was clipped by 6 bases and J by 6 bases; unmatched bases: 6. Germline lookup yields CDR1 SNHLY and CDR2 FYNNEI. This CDR3 spans 14 amino acids. CDR3 DNA sequence: TGTGCCAGCAGCCTCCTGACTAGCGGGAGCGAGCAGTACTTC. Translating gives CASSLLTSGSEQYF. Looking up the rest from reference TRBV2 and TRBJ2-7 gives the full variable domain: EPEVTQTPSHQVTQMGQEVILRCVPISNHLYFYWYRQILGQKVEFLVSFYNNEISEKSEIFDDQFSVERPDGSNFTLKIRSTKLEDSAMYFCASSLLTSGSEQYFGPGTRLTVT.

This chain uses TRBV2 with TRBJ2-7; 10 nucleotides align to TRBD1. The V segment lost 6 bases and the J segment 6 bases; nucleotides outside the gene matches: 5. The CDR3 has 13 residues. Germline CDR1 is SNHLY and CDR2 is FYNNEI. The CDR3, as DNA: TGTGCCAGCAGGCAAGACAGGGGGCGCGAGCAGTACTTC. It is translated as CASRQDRGREQYF.

This clonotype was seen a single time. J is TRBJ2-2 and V is TRBV10-2; tentative D call: TRBD1 (5 bases). This CDR3 has 11 residues. Germline V lookup: CDR1 WSHSY, CDR2 SAAADI. The CDR3 protein is CGGSDTGELFF. The CDR3 DNA reads as TGCGGGGGCAGTGACACCGGGGAGCTGTTTTTT.

The chain links TRBV7-2 to TRBJ2-7; 8 nucleotides line up with TRBD1. CDR1 is SGHTA and CDR2 is FQGNSA in the germline V gene. The ends lost 1 base at V and 1 base at J; junction bases unmatched: 6. The CDR3 loop spans 16 amino acids. In DNA, the CDR3 is TGTGCCAGCAGCTTAGTGGCAGGGGGCGAGTCCTACGAGCAGTACGTC. Protein product: CASSLVAGGESYEQYV.

This clonotype was found many times. The V gene is TRBV30, the J gene TRBJ2-7; D gene uncertain. The CDR3 is 12 amino acids. The V and J ends lost 0 bases and 0 bases respectively, with 3 bases between them. Germline V CDR1 and CDR2: GTSNPN, SVGIG (reference sequence). The DNA of the CDR3 is TGTGCCTGGAGTGTACTCTCCTACGAGCAGTACTTC. Translating gives CAWSVLSYEQYF.

This clonotype was seen at least ten times. The genes are TRBV4-3 and TRBJ1-2, with 7 bases matching TRBD1. The CDR3 runs 13 residues. CDR1 LGHNA and CDR2 YSLEER come from the germline V gene. V lost 0 bases to trimming and J lost 7 bases; unmatched junction nucleotides: 2. The chain's CDR3 is CASSQEAGGGYTF. The CDR3 DNA sequence: TGCGCCAGCAGCCAAGAGGCAGGGGGTGGCTACACCTTC.

This chain links TRBV24-1 with TRBJ2-3; the D gene is possibly TRBD2 (6 bases). Trimming took off 1 base at V and 11 bases at J, with 21 bases between the two ends. The germline V gene encodes CDR1 KGHDR and CDR2 SFDVKD. This CDR3 contains 16 residues. The chain's CDR3 is CATSDFGRESYNEQYF. CDR3 DNA: TGTGCCACCAGTGATTTTGGACGGGAGAGCTACAATGAGCAGTATTTT.

The sample holds many counts of this clonotype. The chain is built from TRBV20-1 and TRBJ2-7; 9 bases agree with TRBD2. The CDR3 extends over 14 amino acids. Trimming at V came to 0 bases and at J to 5 bases, leaving 5 bases not matched to a gene. Germline V lookup: CDR1 DFQATT, CDR2 SNEGSKA (reference sequence). CDR3 in amino acids: CSARDSGRGHEQYF. The CDR3 DNA is TGCAGTGCTAGAGATAGCGGGAGAGGCCACGAGCAGTACTTC.

This clonotype was counted a single time. The V call is TRBV12-3 or TRBV12-4, the J call TRBJ1-3; D remains unclear. V was shortened by 5 bases and J by 7 bases, with 9 bases between the two germline ends. The CDR3 covers 12 residues. The CDR3 region has the DNA TGTGCCAGCAGTGGATGGGAGAACACCATATATTTT. This sequence encodes CASSGWENTIYF.

This clonotype was seen repeatedly, ten times or more. This chain joins TRBV20-1 and TRBJ2-5; 9 bases agree with TRBD2. The CDR3 consists of 16 residues. Trimming at V came to 0 bases and at J to 4 bases, leaving 9 bases not matched to a gene. CDR1 is DFQATT, CDR2 SNEGSKA, per germline (reference sequence). The DNA for the CDR3 is TGCAGTGCTAGAGAGAGCGGGAGGTCCCGTAGAGAGACCCAGTACTTC. It encodes CSARESGRSRRETQYF.

This clonotype occurred many times. The genes are TRBV11-3 and TRBJ2-7, with 8 bases lining up with TRBD1. The CDR3 spans 13 residues. The junction had 0 bases not matched to a gene; V was cut back by 1 base and J by 4 bases. Germline V lookup: CDR1 SGHNT, CDR2 YENEEA. In nucleotides, the CDR3 is TGTGCCAGCAGCTTAGGGACAGGGTACGAGCAGTACTTC. Protein: CASSLGTGYEQYF.

V and J are TRBV7-2 and TRBJ2-1; TRBD2 agrees at 10 bases. CDR3 size: 16 residues. Germline V lookup: CDR1 SGHTA, CDR2 FQGNSA. The V gene end was trimmed by 4 bases and the J gene end by 2 bases; junction bases not matched to a gene: 5. The CDR3 loop reads CASSWRLAGTYNEQFF. For the CDR3, the DNA is TGTGCCAGCAGCTGGCGACTAGCGGGTACCTACAATGAGCAGTTCTTC.

The sample holds many counts of this clonotype. A much larger clone is a single base away; this may be a read error. The chain uses TRBV7-3 and TRBJ2-1, with a weak D call TRBD1 (6 bases). This CDR3 spans 15 amino acids. Looked up from germline, CDR1 is SGHTA and CDR2 is FQGTGA. The CDR3 nucleotides read TGTGCCAGCAGCTTAATGGGGGCGGCTGACAATGAGCGGTTCTTC. This codes for CASSLMGAADNERFF.

In this sample, this clonotype turned up many times. The chain has TRBV6-1 and TRBJ2-7, with 14 bases identical to TRBD2. V gave up 6 bases and J gave up 5 bases; unmatched junction bases: 3. Germline V gene lookup returns CDR1 MNHNS and CDR2 SASEGT. CDR3 size: 14 residues. In DNA form, the CDR3 reads TGTGCCAGCAGGAGGGGACTAGCGGGAGACGAGCAGTACTTC. This translates into CASRRGLAGDEQYF.

Ten or more counts support this clonotype. CDR3 residues: CASSIGANTEAFF. In DNA form, the CDR3 reads TGTGCCAGTAGTATTGGGGCGAACACTGAAGCTTTCTTT. The J gene is TRBJ1-1, the V gene TRBV19, with D perhaps matching TRBD1 (5 bases). Germline V lookup: CDR1 LNHDA, CDR2 SQIVND (reference sequence). The CDR3 spans 13 residues. Trimming took off 3 bases at V and 1 base at J, with 6 bases between the two ends. Filled out from reference TRBV19 and TRBJ1-1, the complete variable domain reads DGGITQSPKYLFRKEGQNVTLSCEQNLNHDAMYWYRQDPGQGLRLIYYSQIVNDFQKGDIAEGYSVSREKKESFPLTVTSAQKNPTAFYLCASSIGANTEAFFGQGTRLTVV.